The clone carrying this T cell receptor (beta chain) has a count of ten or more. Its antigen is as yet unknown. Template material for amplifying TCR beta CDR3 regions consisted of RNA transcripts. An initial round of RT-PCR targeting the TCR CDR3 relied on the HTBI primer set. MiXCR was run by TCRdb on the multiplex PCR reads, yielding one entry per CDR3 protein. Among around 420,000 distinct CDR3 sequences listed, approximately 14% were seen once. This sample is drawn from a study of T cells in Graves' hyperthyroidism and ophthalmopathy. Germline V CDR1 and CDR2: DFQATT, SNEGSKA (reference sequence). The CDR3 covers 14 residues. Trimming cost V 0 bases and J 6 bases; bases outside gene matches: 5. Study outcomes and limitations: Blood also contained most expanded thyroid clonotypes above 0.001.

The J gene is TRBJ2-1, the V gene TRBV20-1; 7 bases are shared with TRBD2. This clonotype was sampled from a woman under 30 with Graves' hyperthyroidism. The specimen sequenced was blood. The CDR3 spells CSAREPGGSNEQFF. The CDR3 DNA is TGCAGTGCTAGAGAACCGGGCGGGAGCAATGAGCAGTTCTTC.